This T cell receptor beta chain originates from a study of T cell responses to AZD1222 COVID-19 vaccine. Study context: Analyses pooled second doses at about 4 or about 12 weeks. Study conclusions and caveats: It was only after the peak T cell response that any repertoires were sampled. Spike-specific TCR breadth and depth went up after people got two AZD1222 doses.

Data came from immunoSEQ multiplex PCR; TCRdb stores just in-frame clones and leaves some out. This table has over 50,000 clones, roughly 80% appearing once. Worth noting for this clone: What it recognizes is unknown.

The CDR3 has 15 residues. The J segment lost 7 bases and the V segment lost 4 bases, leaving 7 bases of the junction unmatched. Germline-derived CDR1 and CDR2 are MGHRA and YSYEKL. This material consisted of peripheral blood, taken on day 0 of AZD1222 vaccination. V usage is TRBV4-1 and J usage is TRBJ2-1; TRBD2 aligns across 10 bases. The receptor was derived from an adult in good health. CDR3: CASSRLAGVLNEQFF. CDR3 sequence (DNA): TGCGCCAGCAGCCGGCTAGCGGGAGTTTTAAATGAGCAGTTCTTC.